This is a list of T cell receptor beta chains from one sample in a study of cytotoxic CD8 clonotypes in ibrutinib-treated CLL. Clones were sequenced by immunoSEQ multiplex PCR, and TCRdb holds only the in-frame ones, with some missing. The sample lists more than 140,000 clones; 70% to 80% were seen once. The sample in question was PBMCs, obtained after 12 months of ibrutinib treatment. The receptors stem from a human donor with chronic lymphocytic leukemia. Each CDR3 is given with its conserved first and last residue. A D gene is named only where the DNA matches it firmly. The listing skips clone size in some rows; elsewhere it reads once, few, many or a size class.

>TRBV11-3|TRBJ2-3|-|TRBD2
TGTGCCAGCAGCATTGGGAGGGAGGGAGATACGCAGTATTTT
CASSIGREGDTQYF
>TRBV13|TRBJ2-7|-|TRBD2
TGTGCCAGCAGCCCCAAGCCCAGCGGGATAGCCTACGAGCAGTACTTC
CASSPKPSGIAYEQYF
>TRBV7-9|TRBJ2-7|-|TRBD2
TGTGCCAGCAGCCGGACTAGCGGGGCCGCCTACGAGCAGTACTTC
CASSRTSGAAYEQYF
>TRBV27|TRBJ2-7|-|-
TGTGCCAGCAGTTTCGTCTCAGGGGCACTAGCCTACGAGCAGTACTTC
CASSFVSGALAYEQYF
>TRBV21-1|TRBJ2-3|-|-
TGTGCCAGCAGCACCCGACAGGGAGAAGATACGCAGTATTTT
CASSTRQGEDTQYF
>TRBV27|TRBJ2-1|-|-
TGTGCCAGCAGTTTAGATAGGTTGTCCTACAATGAGCAGTTCTTC
CASSLDRLSYNEQFF
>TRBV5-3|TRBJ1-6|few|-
TGTGCCAGAAGCTTGATGTGTGGGGCTGTCACCCCTCCTTATAATTCACCCCTCCACTTT
CARSLMCGAVTPPYNSPLHF
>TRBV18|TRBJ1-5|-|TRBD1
TGTGCCAGCTCAGTTGACAGGGAACAGCCCCAGCATTTT
CASSVDREQPQHF
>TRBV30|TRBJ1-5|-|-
TGTGCCTGGAGTAAACAGGGTTTTGGCAATCAGCCCCAGCATTTT
CAWSKQGFGNQPQHF
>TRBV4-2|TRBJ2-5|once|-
TGTGCCAGCAGCCAAGATACGAGCGTGCAAGAGACCCAGTACTTC
CASSQDTSVQETQYF
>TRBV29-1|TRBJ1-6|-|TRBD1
TGCAGCGCACAGGGGGCGCGGAATTCACCCCTCCACTTT
CSAQGARNSPLHF
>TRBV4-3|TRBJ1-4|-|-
TGCGCCAGCAGCCAAGATCTAACCGTCCTCGGACAGTTTGAAAAACTGTTTTTT
CASSQDLTVLGQFEKLFF
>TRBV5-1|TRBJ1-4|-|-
TGCGCCAGCAGCTTGCTGGGGGCGCGGGCTGAAAAACTGTTTTTT
CASSLLGARAEKLFF
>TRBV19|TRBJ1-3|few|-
TGTGCCAGTAGCCAGACCCACTACGGAAACACCATATATTTT
CASSQTHYGNTIYF
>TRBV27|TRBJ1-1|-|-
TGTGCCAGCAGTACCCCCCTCGACGCTGAAGCTTTCTTT
CASSTPLDAEAFF
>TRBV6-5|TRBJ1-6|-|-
TGTGCCAGCAGTTACACGGATTCACCCCTCCACTTT
CASSYTDSPLHF
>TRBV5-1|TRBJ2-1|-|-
TGCGCCAGCAGCTTCACCCCCCCTGGGAATGAGCAGTTCTTC
CASSFTPPGNEQFF
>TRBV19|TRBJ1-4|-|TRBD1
TGTGCCAGTGCGAGGGACAGTAAGAATGAAAAACTGTTTTTT
CASARDSKNEKLFF
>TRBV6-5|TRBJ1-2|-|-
TGTGCCAGCAGTTACCTTCAGGGGATCTATGGCTACACCTTC
CASSYLQGIYGYTF
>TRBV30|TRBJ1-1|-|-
TGTGCCTGGAGTGTATCGAGAGACACTGAAGCTTTCTTT
CAWSVSRDTEAFF
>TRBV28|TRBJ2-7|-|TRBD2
TGTGCCAGCAGTCCACAAGGGACTAGCGGGAGATTCGGGAGCTCCTACGAGCAGTACTTC
CASSPQGTSGRFGSSYEQYF
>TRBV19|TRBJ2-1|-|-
TGTGCCACCATCTCCTACAATGAGCAGTTCTTC
CATISYNEQFF
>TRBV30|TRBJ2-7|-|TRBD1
TGTGCCTGGATAGGAGGGGGGACAGGCGAGCAGTACTTC
CAWIGGGTGEQYF
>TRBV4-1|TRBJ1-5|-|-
TGCGCCAGCAGCCAAGATGGCTACAGCAATCAGCCCCAGCATTTT
CASSQDGYSNQPQHF
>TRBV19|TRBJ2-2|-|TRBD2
TGTGCCAGTAGGTCTAGCGGAGCCCCGAACACCGGGGAGCTGTTTTTT
CASRSSGAPNTGELFF
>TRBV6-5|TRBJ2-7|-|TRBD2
TGTGCCAGCAGATACGCAGGGACTAGCGGTTCCTACGAGCAGTACTTC
CASRYAGTSGSYEQYF
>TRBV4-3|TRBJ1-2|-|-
TGCGCCAGCAGCCAAGTAATAGACAAGACTAACTATGGCTACACCTTC
CASSQVIDKTNYGYTF
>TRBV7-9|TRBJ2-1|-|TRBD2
TGTGCCAGCAGCTGGGAAGGACTAGCGCACAGCTCCTACAATGAGCAGTTCTTC
CASSWEGLAHSSYNEQFF
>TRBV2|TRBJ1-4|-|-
TGTGCCAGCAGTGAAGGGGGGACCGCCGGAGAAAAACTGTTTTTT
CASSEGGTAGEKLFF
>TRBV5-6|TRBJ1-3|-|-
TGTGCCAGCAGCTTGGTAGGGGGCTCTGGAAACACCATATATTTT
CASSLVGGSGNTIYF
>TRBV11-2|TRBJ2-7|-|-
TGTGCCAGCAGCTTAGATATGTCGTCCTACGAGCAGTACTTC
CASSLDMSSYEQYF
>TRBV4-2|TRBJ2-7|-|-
TGTGCCAGCAGCCAAGAGCGGAACAGTGCCTACGAGCAGTACTTC
CASSQERNSAYEQYF
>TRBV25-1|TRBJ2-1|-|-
TGTGCCAGCAGTTCCGACCCGGACAGTTACAATGAGCAGTTCTTC
CASSSDPDSYNEQFF
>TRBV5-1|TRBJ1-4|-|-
TGCGCCAGCAGCTTGGTAGGGTCGATGGGTGAAAAACTGTTTTTT
CASSLVGSMGEKLFF
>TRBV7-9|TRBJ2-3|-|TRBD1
TGTGCCACAACCCCCCGAACAGGGGCTATCACAGATACGCAGTATTTT
CATTPRTGAITDTQYF
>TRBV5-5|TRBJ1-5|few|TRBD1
TGTGCCAGCAGCGAGAGACAGGGGCGGGATCAGCCCCAGCATTTT
CASSERQGRDQPQHF
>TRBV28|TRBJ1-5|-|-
TGTGCCAGCAGTTTAACCACAAATCAGCCCCAGCATTTT
CASSLTTNQPQHF
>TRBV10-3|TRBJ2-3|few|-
TGTGCCATCGGCGGCCAGGGAAGCATCGATACGCAGTATTTT
CAIGGQGSIDTQYF
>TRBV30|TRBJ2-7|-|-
TGTGCCTGGACCCACCTTGGATACGAGCAGTACTTC
CAWTHLGYEQYF
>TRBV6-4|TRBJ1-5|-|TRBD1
TGTGCCAGCAGTAGGCCGAGACAGGGGCTAGGTAGCAATCAGCCCCAGCATTTT
CASSRPRQGLGSNQPQHF
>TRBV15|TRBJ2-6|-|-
TGTGCCACCAGCAGAGAGGGAGGGGGCAGGGCCAACGTCCTGACTTTC
CATSREGGGRANVLTF
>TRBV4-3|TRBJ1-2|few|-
TGCGCCAGCAGCCAAGAGACGGGAGGGGGCTACACCTTC
CASSQETGGGYTF
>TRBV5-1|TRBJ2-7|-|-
TGCGCCAGCAGCCCCACAGGACCCTACGAGCAGTACTTC
CASSPTGPYEQYF
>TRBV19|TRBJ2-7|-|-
TGTGCCAGTAGCGGACAGTTTGGGGAGCAGTACTTC
CASSGQFGEQYF
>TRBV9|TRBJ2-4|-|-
TGTGCCAGCAGCGTAGGGCAGGAGGACATTCAGTACTTC
CASSVGQEDIQYF
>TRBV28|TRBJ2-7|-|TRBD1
TGTGCCAGCAGTTATACAGGGGAAAACTACGAGCAGTACTTC
CASSYTGENYEQYF
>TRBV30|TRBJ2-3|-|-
TGTGCCTGGAAGGCGGGATCTAGCACAGATACGCAGTATTTT
CAWKAGSSTDTQYF
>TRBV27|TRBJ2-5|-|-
TGTGCCAGCAGTCCAAGATGGTACTCTCAAGAGACCCAGTACTTC
CASSPRWYSQETQYF
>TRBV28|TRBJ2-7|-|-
TGTGCCAGCAGTTTCCCCGGGAACGAGCAGTACTTC
CASSFPGNEQYF
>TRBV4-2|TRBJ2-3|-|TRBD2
TGTGCCAGCAGCCAAGCCCAAGGACTAGCGGGAGGGTCAGATACGCAGTATTTT
CASSQAQGLAGGSDTQYF
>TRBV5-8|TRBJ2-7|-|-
TGTGCCAGCAGCTTGCGTTTCTCCGACGAGCAGTACTTC
CASSLRFSDEQYF
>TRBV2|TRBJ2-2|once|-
TGTGCCAGCAAAGTTTCAGAGAAACAGGGGAACACCGGGGAGCTGTTTTTT
CASKVSEKQGNTGELFF
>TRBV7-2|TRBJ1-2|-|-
TGTGCCAGCAGCTTACAGCCCTCCGCGGGCTCTGGCTACACCTTC
CASSLQPSAGSGYTF